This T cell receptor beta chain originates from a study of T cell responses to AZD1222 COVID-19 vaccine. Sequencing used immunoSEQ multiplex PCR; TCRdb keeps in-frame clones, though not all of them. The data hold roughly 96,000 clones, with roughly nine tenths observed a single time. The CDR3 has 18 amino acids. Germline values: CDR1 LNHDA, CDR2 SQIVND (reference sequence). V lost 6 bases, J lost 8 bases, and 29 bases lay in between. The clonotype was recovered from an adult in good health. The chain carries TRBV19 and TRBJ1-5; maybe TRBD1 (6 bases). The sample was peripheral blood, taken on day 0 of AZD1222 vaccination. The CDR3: CASRSLRQAGVSLKPQHF. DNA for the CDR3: TGTGCCAGTAGGTCCCTACGGCAGGCAGGGGTAAGTTTGAAGCCCCAGCATTTT.